These 5 T cell receptor beta chains were all obtained from the same sample, sequenced in a study of CD8 T cells in ankylosing spondylitis. TCRdb used MiXCR to reprocess the 5' RACE reads, holding one entry per CDR3 protein. The sample shows some 140,000 distinct CDR3 sequences, roughly 8.3% of them seen only once. The specimen sequenced was synovial fluid, either unsorted or a sorted T cell fraction (not recorded which). These TCRs come from a male donor with ankylosing spondylitis.

There are a few counts of this clonotype. The V gene is TRBV6-2 or TRBV6-3, the J gene TRBJ2-1; D unclear. The CDR3 has 16 amino acids. CDR1 is MNHEY and CDR2 is SVGEGT in the germline V gene. V was clipped by 2 bases and J by 9 bases, with 20 bases between them. The CDR3 DNA follows: TGTGCCAGCAGTTACCTGACGGTATATGACAAGGGTGAGCAGTTCTTC. Translated, it gives CASSYLTVYDKGEQFF.

The sample holds a few counts of this clonotype. The CDR3 DNA is TGTGCCAGCAGCTTAGAAATAGGGAAACTGTTTTTT. Translating it yields CASSLEIGKLFF. The gene calls are TRBV7-2 and TRBJ1-4; D unclear. Germline-derived CDR1 and CDR2 are SGHTA and FQGNSA. Trimming cost V 1 base and J 11 bases, with 8 bases left between them. This CDR3 is 12 amino acids long.

There are a few counts of this clonotype. This chain uses TRBV4-3 with TRBJ1-3, with D uncertain. The CDR3 length is 16 residues. V lost 2 bases, J lost 0 bases, and 11 bases lay in between. Germline lookup yields CDR1 LGHNA and CDR2 YSLEER. The CDR3 sequence is CASSQQSGDSGNTIYF. The DNA of the CDR3 is TGCGCCAGCAGCCAACAAAGCGGGGACTCTGGAAACACCATATATTTT.

The rearrangement uses TRBV30 and TRBJ2-7; D remains ambiguous. The V gene lost 2 bases and the J gene lost 3 bases, with 8 bases spanning the gap. The CDR3 extends over 12 amino acids. Germline lookup yields CDR1 GTSNPN and CDR2 SVGIG (reference sequence). This chain's CDR3 is CAWSLTHYEQYF. In nucleotides, the CDR3 is TGTGCCTGGAGTCTGACCCACTACGAGCAGTACTTC. Full variable domain (outside the CDR3, taken from reference TRBV30 and TRBJ2-7): SQTIHQWPATLVQPVGSPLSLECTVEGTSNPNLYWYRQAAGRGLQLLFYSVGIGQISSEVPQNLSASRPQDRQFILSSKKLLLSDSGFYLCAWSLTHYEQYFGPGTRLTVT.

The J gene is TRBJ1-1, the V gene TRBV28; 8 nucleotides align to TRBD1. This CDR3 has 14 amino acids. CDR1 and CDR2 (germline): MDHEN, SYDVKM. J gave up 7 bases and V 5 bases, and 9 bases lay outside the gene matches. CDR3 residues: CASSLFRGQVEAFF. CDR3 DNA: TGTGCCAGCAGTCTCTTCAGGGGGCAGGTTGAAGCTTTCTTT.